This T cell receptor (beta chain) comes out of a study of early T cells in non-severe SARS-CoV-2 infection. Study as a whole: Alpha and beta chains were unpaired, from unsorted whole-blood bulk RNA.

As part of library construction, unique molecular identifiers were attached to individual cDNA molecules. A single record per CDR3 protein comes from TCRdb applying MiXCR to the 5' RACE reads. The repertoire has over 35,000 distinct CDR3 sequences, roughly 11% of them found once; the top ten carry 8% to 10%. V was clipped by 4 bases and J by 1 base; unmatched bases: 4. CDR1 and CDR2 from the germline V gene are LGHNA and YSLEER. This CDR3 spans 16 amino acids. V usage is TRBV4-3 and J usage is TRBJ1-6; 7 bases match TRBD1. Sequenced sample: whole blood. The origin of this receptor is an adult who was a healthcare worker with PCR-confirmed SARS-CoV-2 infection or an uninfected control (not recorded which). The CDR3 DNA follows: TGCGCCAGCAGCCGGGACAGCGGTTCCTATAATTCACCCCTCCACTTT. Amino acids: CASSRDSGSYNSPLHF.